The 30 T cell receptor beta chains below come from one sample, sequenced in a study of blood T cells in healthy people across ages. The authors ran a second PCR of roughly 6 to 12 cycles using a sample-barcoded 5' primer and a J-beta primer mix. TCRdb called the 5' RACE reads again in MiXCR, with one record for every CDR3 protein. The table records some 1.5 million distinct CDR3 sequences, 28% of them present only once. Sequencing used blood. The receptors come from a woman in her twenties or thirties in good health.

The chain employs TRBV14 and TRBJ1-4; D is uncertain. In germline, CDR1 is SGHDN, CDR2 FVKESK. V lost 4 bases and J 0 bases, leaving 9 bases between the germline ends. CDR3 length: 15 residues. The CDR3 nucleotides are TGTGCCAGCAGCCGGGTCTGGTCAACTAATGAAAAACTGTTTTTT. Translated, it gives CASSRVWSTNEKLFF.

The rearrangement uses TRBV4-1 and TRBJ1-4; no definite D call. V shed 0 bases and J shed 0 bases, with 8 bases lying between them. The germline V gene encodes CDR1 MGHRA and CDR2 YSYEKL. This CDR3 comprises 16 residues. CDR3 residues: CASSQDGPATNEKLFF. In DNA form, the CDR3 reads TGCGCCAGCAGCCAAGATGGCCCTGCAACTAATGAAAAACTGTTTTTT.

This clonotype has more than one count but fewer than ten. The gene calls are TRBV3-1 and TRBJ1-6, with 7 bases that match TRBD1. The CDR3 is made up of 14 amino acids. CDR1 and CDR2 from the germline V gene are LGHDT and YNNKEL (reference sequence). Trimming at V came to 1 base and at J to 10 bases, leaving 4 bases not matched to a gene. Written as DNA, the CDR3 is TGTGCCAGCAGCCAAGTTGACAGGGACTCACCCCTCCACTTT. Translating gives CASSQVDRDSPLHF. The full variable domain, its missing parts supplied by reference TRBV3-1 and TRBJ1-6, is DTAVSQTPKYLVTQMGNDKSIKCEQNLGHDTMYWYKQDSKKFLKIMFSYNNKELIINETVPNRFSPKSPDKAHLNLHINSLELGDSAVYFCASSQVDRDSPLHFGNGTRLTVT.

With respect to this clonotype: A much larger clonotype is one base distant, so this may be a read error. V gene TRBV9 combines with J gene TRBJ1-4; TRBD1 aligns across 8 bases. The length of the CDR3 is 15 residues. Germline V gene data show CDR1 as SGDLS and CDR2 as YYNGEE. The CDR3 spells CASSVEDRDAEKRFF. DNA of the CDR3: TGTGCCAGCAGCGTAGAGGACAGGGATGCTGAAAAACGGTTTTTT.

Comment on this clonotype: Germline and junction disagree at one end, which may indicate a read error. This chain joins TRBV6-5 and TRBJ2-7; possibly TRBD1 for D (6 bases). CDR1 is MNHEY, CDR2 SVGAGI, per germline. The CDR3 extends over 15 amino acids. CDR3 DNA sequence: TGTACCAGCAGTTATGTTGGACAGACTACCTACGAGCAGTACTTC. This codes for CTSSYVGQTTYEQYF.

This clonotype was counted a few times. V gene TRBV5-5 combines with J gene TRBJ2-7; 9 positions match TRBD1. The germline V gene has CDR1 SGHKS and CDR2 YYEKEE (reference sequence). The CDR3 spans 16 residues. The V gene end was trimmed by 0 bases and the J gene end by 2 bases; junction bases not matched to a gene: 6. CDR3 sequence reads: CASSLAFRDRAYEQYF. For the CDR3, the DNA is TGTGCCAGCAGCTTGGCCTTCCGGGACAGGGCCTACGAGCAGTACTTC. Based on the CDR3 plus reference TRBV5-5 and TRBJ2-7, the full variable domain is DAGVTQSPTHLIKTRGQQVTLRCSPISGHKSVSWYQQVLGQGPQFIFQYYEKEERGRGNFPDRFSARQFPNYSSELNVNALLLGDSALYLCASSLAFRDRAYEQYFGPGTRLTVT.

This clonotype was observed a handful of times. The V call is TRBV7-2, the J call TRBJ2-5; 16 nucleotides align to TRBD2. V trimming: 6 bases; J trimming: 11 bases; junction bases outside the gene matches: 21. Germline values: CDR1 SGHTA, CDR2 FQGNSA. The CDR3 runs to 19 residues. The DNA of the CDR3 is TGTGCCAGCAGTAGACTGCCGGGACTAGCGGGAGGGTTCTCCTACGGGCAGTACTTC. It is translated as CASSRLPGLAGGFSYGQYF.

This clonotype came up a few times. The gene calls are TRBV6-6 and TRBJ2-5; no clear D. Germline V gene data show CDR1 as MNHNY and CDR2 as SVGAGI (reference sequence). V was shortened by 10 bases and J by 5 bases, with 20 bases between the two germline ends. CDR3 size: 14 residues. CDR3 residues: CATREPMVGETQYF. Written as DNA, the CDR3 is TGTGCCACCCGAGAACCGATGGTGGGGGAGACCCAGTACTTC.

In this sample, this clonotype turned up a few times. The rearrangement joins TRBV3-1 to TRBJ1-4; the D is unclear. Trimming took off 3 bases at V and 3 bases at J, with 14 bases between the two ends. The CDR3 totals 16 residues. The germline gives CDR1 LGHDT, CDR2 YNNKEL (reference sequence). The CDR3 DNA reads TGTGCCAGCAGCCACGAGGGAAGTGGGGCTAATGAAAAACTGTTTTTT. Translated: CASSHEGSGANEKLFF.

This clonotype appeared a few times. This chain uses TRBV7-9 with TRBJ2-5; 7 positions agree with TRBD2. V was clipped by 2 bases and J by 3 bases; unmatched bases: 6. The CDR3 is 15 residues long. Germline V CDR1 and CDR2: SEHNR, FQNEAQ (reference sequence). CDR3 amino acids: CASSLIPGTKETQYF. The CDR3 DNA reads TGTGCCAGCAGCTTAATTCCTGGGACTAAAGAGACCCAGTACTTC.

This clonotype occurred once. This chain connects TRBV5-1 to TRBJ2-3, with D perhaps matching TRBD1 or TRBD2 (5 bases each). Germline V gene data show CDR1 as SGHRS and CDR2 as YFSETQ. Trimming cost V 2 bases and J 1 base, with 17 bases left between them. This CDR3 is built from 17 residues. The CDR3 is CASSLVLDWDRTDTQYF. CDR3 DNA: TGCGCCAGCAGCTTAGTCTTAGACTGGGACCGCACAGATACGCAGTATTTT.

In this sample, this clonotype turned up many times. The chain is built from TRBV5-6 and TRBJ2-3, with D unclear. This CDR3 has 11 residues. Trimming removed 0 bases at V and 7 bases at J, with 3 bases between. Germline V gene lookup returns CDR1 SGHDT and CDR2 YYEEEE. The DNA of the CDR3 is TGTGCCAGCAGCTTGGCATATACGCAGTATTTT. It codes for CASSLAYTQYF.

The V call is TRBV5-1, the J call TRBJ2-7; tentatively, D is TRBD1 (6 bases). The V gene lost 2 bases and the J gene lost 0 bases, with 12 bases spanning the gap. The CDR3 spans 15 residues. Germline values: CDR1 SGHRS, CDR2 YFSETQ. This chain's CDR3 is CASSFSLDSSYEQYF. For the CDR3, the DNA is TGCGCCAGCAGCTTCTCACTGGACAGCTCCTACGAGCAGTACTTC. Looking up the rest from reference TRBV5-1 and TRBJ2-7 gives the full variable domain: KAGVTQTPRYLIKTRGQQVTLSCSPISGHRSVSWYQQTPGQGLQFLFEYFSETQRNKGNFPGRFSGRQFSNSRSEMNVSTLELGDSALYLCASSFSLDSSYEQYFGPGTRLTVT.

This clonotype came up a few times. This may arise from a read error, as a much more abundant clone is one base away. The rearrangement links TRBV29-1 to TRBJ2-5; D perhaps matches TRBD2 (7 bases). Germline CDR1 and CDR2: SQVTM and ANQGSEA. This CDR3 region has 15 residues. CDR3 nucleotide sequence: TGCAGCGTCCCTAGTTATGGGGGGGCTAAAGAGACCCGGTACTTC. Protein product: CSVPSYGGAKETRYF. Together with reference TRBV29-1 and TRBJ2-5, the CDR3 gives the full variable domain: SAVISQKPSRDICQRGTSLTIQCQVDSQVTMMFWYRQQPGQSLTLIATANQGSEATYESGFVIDKFPISRPNLTFSTLTVSNMSPEDSSIYLCSVPSYGGAKETRYFGPGTRLLVL.

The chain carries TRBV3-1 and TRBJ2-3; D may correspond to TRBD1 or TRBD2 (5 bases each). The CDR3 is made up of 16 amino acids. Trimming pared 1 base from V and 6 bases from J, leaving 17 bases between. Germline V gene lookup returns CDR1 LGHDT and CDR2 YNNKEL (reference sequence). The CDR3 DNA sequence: TGTGCCAGCAGCCAAGGAGGGACGCGGGCCAAGGATACGCAGTATTTT. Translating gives CASSQGGTRAKDTQYF.

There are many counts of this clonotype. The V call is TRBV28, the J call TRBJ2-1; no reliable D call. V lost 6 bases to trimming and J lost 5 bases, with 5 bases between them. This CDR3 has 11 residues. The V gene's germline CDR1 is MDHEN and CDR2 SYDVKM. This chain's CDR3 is CASRLNNEQFF. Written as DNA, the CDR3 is TGTGCCAGCAGACTCAACAATGAGCAGTTCTTC.

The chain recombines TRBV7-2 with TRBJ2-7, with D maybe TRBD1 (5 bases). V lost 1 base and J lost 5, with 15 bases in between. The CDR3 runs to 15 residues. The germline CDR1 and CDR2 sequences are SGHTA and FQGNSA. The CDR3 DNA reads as TGTGCCAGCAGCTTAGTTAATAGGCAGGGAAACGAGCAGTACTTC. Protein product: CASSLVNRQGNEQYF.

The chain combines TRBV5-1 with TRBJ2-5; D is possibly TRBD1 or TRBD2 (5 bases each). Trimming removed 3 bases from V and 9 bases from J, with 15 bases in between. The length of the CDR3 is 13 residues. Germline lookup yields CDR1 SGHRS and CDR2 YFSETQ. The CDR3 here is CASSSTVGDAQYF. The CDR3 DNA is TGCGCCAGCAGCTCAACCGTGGGGGATGCCCAGTACTTC.

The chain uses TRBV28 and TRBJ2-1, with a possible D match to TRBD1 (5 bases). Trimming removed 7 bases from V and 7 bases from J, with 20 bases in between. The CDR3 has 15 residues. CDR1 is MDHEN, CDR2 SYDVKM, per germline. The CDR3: CASTGSFGAGNEQFF. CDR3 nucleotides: TGTGCCAGCACCGGTTCCTTTGGGGCTGGGAATGAGCAGTTCTTC.

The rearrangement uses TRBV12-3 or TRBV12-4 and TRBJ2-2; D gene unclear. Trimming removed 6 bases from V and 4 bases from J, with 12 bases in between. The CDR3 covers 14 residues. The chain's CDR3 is CASSWVEPTGELFF. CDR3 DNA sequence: TGTGCCAGCAGCTGGGTCGAACCCACCGGGGAGCTGTTTTTT.

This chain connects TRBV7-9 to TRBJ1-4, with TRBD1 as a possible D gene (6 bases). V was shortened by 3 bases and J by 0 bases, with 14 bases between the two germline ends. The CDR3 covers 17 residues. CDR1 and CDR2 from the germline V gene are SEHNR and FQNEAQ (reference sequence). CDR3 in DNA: TGTGCCAGCAGCTTCCGTAGACAGGATGCAACTAATGAAAAACTGTTTTTT. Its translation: CASSFRRQDATNEKLFF.

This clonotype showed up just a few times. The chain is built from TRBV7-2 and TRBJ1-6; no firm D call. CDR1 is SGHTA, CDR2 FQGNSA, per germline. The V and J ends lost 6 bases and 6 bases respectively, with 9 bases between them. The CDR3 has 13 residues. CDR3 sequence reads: CASSHYINSPLHF. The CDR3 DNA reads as TGTGCCAGCAGTCATTATATTAATTCACCCCTCCACTTT.

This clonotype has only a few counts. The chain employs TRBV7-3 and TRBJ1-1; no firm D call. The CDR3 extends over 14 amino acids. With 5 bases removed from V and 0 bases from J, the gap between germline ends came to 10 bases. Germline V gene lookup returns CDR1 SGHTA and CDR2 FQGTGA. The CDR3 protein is CASSLSALNTEAFF. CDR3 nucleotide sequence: TGTGCCAGCAGCCTCTCAGCCCTGAACACTGAAGCTTTCTTT.

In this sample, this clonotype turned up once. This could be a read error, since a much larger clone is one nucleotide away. The chain's CDR3 is CASSPGLAGGRANEQFF. The CDR3 DNA reads TGTGCCAGCAGCCCTGGACTAGCGGGAGGACGGGCCAATGAGCAGTTCTTC. The chain links TRBV7-2 to TRBJ2-1; TRBD2 agrees at 14 bases. The CDR3 loop spans 17 amino acids. V trimming: 5 bases; J trimming: 6 bases; junction bases outside the gene matches: 9. Germline V gene sequence: CDR1 SGHTA, CDR2 FQGNSA.

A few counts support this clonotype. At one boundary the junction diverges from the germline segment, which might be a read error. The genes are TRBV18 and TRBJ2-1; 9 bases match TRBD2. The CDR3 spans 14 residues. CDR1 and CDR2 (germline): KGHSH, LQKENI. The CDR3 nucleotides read TGTACCAGCTCACCACCCAGCGGGAGGAATGAGCAGTTCTTC. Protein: CTSSPPSGRNEQFF.

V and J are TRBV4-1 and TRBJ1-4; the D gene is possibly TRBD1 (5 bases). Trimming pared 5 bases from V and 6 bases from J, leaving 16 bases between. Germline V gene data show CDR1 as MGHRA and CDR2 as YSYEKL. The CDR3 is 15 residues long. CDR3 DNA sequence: TGCGCCAGCAGCTCGCAGCCGGGGACTGATGAAAAACTGTTTTTT. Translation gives CASSSQPGTDEKLFF.

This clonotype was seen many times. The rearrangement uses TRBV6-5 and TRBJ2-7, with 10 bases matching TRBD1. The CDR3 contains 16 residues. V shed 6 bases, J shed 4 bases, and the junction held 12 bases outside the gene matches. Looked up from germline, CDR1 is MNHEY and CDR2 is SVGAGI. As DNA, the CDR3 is TGTGCCAGCAGGACGGATCGGGACAGGGGCCTTTACGAGCAGTACTTC. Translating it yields CASRTDRDRGLYEQYF.

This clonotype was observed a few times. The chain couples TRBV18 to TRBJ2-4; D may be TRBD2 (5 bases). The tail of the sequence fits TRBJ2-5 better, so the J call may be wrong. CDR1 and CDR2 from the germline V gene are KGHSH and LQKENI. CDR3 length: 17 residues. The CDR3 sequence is CASSPRPVARTQETQYF. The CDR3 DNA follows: TGTGCCAGCTCACCAAGACCTGTCGCCAGGACTCAAGAGACCCAGTACTTC.

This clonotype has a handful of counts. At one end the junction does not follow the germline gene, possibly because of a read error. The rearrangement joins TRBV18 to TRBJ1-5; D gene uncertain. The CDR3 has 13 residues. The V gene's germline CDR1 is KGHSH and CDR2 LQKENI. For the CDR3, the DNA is TGTGCCAGCTCACCAGGGAGCAATCCGCCCCAGCATTTT. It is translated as CASSPGSNPPQHF.

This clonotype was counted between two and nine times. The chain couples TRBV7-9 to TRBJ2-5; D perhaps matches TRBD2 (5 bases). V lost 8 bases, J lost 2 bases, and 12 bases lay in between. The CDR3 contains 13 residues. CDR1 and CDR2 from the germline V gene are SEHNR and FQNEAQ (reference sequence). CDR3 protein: CASCLDFQETQYF. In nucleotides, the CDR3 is TGTGCCAGCTGCCTGGACTTTCAAGAGACCCAGTACTTC.